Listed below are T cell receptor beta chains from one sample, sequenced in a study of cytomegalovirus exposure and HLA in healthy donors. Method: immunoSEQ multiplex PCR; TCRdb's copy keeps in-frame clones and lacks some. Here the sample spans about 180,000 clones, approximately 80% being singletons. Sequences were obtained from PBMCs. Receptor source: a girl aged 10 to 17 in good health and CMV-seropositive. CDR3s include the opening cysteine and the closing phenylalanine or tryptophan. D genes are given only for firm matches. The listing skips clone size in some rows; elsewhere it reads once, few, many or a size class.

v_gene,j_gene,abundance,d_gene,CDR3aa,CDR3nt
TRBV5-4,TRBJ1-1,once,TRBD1,CASRSTGGHSLSEAFF,TGTGCCAGCAGGTCGACAGGGGGGCATTCTCTTAGTGAAGCTTTCTTT
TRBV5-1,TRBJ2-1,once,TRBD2,CASSFLGVGLAGELGRYNEQFF,TGCGCCAGCAGCTTCTTAGGGGTTGGCTTAGCGGGAGAACTTGGTAGGTACAATGAGCAGTTCTTC
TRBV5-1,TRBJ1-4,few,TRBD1,CASSSSTGGSEKLFF,TGCGCCAGCAGCTCCTCGACAGGGGGAAGCGAAAAACTGTTTTTT
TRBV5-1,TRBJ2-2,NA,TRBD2,CASSLLAGSGELFF,TGCGCCAGCAGCTTACTAGCGGGGTCCGGGGAGCTGTTTTTT
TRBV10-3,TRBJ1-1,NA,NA,CAIRSDPQAEAFF,TGTGCCATCAGATCCGACCCACAGGCGGAAGCTTTCTTT
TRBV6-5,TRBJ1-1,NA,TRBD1,CASSSNRGRGEAFF,TGTGCCAGCAGCTCCAACAGGGGCCGCGGTGAAGCTTTCTTT
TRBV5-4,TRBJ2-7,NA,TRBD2,CASSLWGPGTSFYEQYF,TGTGCCAGCAGCTTGTGGGGCCCCGGGACTAGTTTTTACGAGCAGTACTTC
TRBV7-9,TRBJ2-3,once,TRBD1,CASSPDRGRSDTQYF,TGTGCCAGCAGCCCGGACAGGGGGCGGTCAGATACGCAGTATTTT
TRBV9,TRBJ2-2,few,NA,CASSVAENTGELFF,TGTGCCAGCAGCGTTGCGGAGAACACCGGGGAGCTGTTTTTT
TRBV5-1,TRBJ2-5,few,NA,CASSYRGSAQETQYF,TGCGCCAGCAGTTACCGGGGAAGCGCCCAAGAGACCCAGTACTTC
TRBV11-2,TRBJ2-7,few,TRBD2,CASRPGTSVHSYEQYF,TGTGCCAGCAGACCCGGGACTAGCGTCCACTCCTACGAGCAGTACTTC
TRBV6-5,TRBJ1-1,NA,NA,CASSSSGNTEAFF,TGTGCCAGCAGTTCCAGTGGGAACACTGAAGCTTTCTTT
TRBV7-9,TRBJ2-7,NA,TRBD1,CASSHGGRGQYEQYF,TGTGCCAGCAGCCACGGGGGCAGGGGGCAGTACGAGCAGTACTTC